This T cell receptor beta chain was sequenced for a study of T cells after yellow fever vaccination. Overall study results and limits: Booster sampling recovered most clones from primary vaccination (less than 97% CD4, around 90% CD8). A weaker but faster secondary response was observed, peaking on day 5 versus 15.

Germline trimming cut 4 bases from V and 8 bases from J; bases unmatched to any gene: 5. The germline gives CDR1 MNHEY, CDR2 SVGAGI. The CDR3 contains 14 residues. TCRdb analysed the 5' RACE reads with MiXCR anew, one entry per CDR3 protein. The data hold 350,000 to 450,000 distinct CDR3 sequences, with about 17% observed a single time. On this clonotype itself: Its antigen is currently unknown.

This material consisted of PBMCs, taken before the yellow fever booster vaccination. The V call is TRBV6-5, the J call TRBJ2-1; 10 nucleotides match TRBD1. The receptor was derived from a man aged 18 to 29 who received the YFV17D yellow fever vaccine. The CDR3 DNA is TGTGCCAGCAGTTTGGGGACAGGGGTATATGAGCAGTTCTTC. As protein: CASSLGTGVYEQFF.